This TCR beta chain was recovered during a study of blood T cell repertoires in COVID-19. In the study overall: Some COVID-19 samples were acute and others convalescent; all came from the United States, Italy and Spain. PBMCs, B-cell-depleted T cells, or T cells provided the cDNA or gDNA that made up the material.

This clone was picked up a small number of times. V lost 0 bases and J lost 7, with 11 bases in between. The CDR3 has 13 residues. Germline V CDR1 and CDR2: SGHNT, YYREEE (reference sequence). Sequencing was performed with immunoSEQ multiplex PCR; in TCRdb, only in-frame clones are kept and a portion is missing. Counted here are 35,000 to 40,000 clones, over 75% occurring once; the ten biggest clones make up about 11%. The receptor's source is a man aged 55 to 69 with active COVID-19. The sequencing input was peripheral blood. This rearrangement joins TRBV5-4 to TRBJ2-7, with a tentative D call TRBD2 (5 bases). CDR3 amino acids: CASSLGREREQYF. CDR3 nucleotides: TGTGCCAGCAGCTTGGGACGGGAAAGGGAGCAGTACTTC.